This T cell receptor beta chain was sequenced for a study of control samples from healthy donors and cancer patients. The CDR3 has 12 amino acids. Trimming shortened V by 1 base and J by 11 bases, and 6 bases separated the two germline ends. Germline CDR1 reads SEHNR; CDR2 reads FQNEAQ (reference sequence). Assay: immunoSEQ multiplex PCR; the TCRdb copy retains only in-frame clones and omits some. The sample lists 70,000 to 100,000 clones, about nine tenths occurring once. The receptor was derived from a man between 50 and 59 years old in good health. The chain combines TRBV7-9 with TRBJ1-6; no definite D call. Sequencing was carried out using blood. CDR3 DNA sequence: TGTGCCAGCAGCTTAGACTCGACACCCCTCCACTTT. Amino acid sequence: CASSLDSTPLHF.